The entry below gives a single TCR beta chain sequence along with its context. Its antigen is unidentified. The data stem from a study of T cell responses to AZD1222 COVID-19 vaccine. Findings and limits, study-wide: Along spike, vaccine-associated CD4 TCRs were found throughout, with dominance at 160-218 and 743-854.

Only in-frame clones appear in the TCRdb table, and some are missing; sequencing was by immunoSEQ multiplex PCR. This sample has roughly 70,000 clones, with around 86% found just once. The receptor was derived from an adult in good health. The starting material was peripheral blood, obtained on day 0 of AZD1222 vaccination.

CDR3 bases: TGTGCCAGTAGCCCTCCCCCAGAGAACACTGAAGCTTTCTTT. Translated: CASSPPPENTEAFF. J is TRBJ1-1 and V is TRBV19; D unresolved. The CDR3 has 14 amino acids. Germline CDR1 is LNHDA and CDR2 is SQIVND (reference sequence). V shed 6 bases and J shed 1 base, with 12 bases lying between them.